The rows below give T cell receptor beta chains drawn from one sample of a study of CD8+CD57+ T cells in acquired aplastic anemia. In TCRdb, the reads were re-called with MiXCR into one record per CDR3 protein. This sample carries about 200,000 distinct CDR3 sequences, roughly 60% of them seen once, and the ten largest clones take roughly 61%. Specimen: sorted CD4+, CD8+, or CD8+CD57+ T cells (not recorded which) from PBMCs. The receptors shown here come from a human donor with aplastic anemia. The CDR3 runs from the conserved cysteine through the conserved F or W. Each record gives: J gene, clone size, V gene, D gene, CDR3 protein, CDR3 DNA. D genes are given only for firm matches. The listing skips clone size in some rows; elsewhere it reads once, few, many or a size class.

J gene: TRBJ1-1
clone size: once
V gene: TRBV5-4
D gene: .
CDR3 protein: CASSLDPAGTEAFF
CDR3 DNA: TGTGCCAGCAGCTTGGATCCCGCGGGGACTGAAGCTTTCTTT

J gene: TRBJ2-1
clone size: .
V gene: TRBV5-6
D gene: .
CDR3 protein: CASSRGGTDNEQFF
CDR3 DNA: TGTGCCAGCAGCCGGGGCGGGACAGACAATGAGCAGTTCTTC

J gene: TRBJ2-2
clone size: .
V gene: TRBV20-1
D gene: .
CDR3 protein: CSARLKQRNPGELFF
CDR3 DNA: TGCAGTGCTAGACTTAAACAACGGAATCCCGGGGAGCTGTTTTTT

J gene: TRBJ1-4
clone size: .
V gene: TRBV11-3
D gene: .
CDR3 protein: CASSREGHREEEKLFF
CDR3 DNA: TGTGCCAGCAGCCGCGAAGGACACAGGGAGGAGGAAAAACTGTTTTTT

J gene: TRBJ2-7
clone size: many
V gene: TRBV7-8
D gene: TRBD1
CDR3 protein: CASSSDSSGTGTYEQYF
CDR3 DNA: TGTGCCAGCAGCTCCGATTCCTCCGGGACAGGTACCTACGAGCAGTACTTC

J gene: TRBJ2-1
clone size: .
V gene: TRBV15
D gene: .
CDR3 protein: CATSRDEWGGTDDNEQFF
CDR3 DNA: TGTGCCACCAGCAGAGATGAGTGGGGGGGGACAGACGACAATGAGCAGTTCTTC

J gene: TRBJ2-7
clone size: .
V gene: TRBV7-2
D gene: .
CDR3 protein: CASSSGVLEQYF
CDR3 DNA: TGTGCCAGCAGCTCAGGGGTCCTCGAGCAGTACTTC

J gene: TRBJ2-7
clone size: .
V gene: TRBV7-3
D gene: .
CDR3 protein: CASSLVGGATVAYEQYF
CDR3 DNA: TGTGCCAGCAGCTTAGTCGGCGGGGCGACAGTAGCCTACGAGCAGTACTTC

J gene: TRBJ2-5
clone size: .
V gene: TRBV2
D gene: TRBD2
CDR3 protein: CASKVAGVQETQYF
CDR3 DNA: TGTGCCAGCAAAGTAGCGGGAGTGCAAGAGACCCAGTACTTC

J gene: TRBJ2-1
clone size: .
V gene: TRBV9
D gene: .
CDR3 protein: CASSYGSDGQFF
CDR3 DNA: TGTGCCAGCAGCTATGGAAGCGACGGGCAGTTCTTC

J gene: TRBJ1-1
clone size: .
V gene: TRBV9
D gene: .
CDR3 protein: CASSVSNEGTETFF
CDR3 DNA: TGTGCCAGCAGCGTATCCAACGAGGGGACTGAAACTTTCTTT

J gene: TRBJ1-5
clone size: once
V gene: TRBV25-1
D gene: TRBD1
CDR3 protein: CASSTGTVFSNQPQHF
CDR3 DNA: TGTGCCAGCAGTACCGGGACAGTCTTTAGCAATCAGCCCCAGCATTTT

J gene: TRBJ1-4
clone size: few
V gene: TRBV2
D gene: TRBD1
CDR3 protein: CASKWGTANEKLFF
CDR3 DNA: TGTGCCAGCAAATGGGGGACAGCTAATGAAAAACTGTTTTTT

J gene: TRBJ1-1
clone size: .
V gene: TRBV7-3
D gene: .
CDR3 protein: CASSIKWGEAFF
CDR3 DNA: TGTGCCAGCAGCATCAAATGGGGTGAAGCTTTCTTT

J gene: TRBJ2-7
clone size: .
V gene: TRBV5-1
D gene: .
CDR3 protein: CASGTGTPSYEQYF
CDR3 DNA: TGCGCCAGCGGAACCGGGACTCCCAGCTACGAGCAGTACTTC

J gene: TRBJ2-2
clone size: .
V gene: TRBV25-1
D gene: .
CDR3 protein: CASSDPGGDTGELFF
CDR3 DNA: TGTGCCAGCAGTGACCCTGGGGGCGACACCGGGGAGCTGTTTTTT

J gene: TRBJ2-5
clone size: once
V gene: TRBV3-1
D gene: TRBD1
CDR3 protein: CASSQGTGGRETQYF
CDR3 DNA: TGTGCCAGCAGCCAAGGGACAGGGGGCAGGGAGACCCAGTACTTC

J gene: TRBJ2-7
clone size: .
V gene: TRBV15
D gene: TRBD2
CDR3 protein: CATSRTGTSGYEQYF
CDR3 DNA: TGTGCCACCAGCAGGACCGGGACTAGCGGCTACGAGCAGTACTTC

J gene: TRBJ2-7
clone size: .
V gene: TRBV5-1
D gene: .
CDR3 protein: CASSLLGAEEQYF
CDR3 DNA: TGTGCCAGCAGCTTGCTGGGGGCTGAAGAGCAGTACTTC

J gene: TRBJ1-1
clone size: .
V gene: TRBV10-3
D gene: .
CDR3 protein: CASRFAGAVAEAFF
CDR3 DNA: TGTGCCAGCAGATTTGCAGGGGCGGTGGCTGAAGCTTTCTTT

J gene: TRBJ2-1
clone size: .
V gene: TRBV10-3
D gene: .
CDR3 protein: CAISESQTGSVPGSTEQFF
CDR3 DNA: TGTGCCATCAGTGAGTCCCAAACAGGATCCGTGCCGGGTTCCACTGAGCAGTTCTTC

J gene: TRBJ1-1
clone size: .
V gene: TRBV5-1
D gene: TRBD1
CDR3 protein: CASSLGTGAGTEAFF
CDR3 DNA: TGCGCCAGCAGCTTGGGGACAGGGGCTGGCACTGAAGCTTTCTTT

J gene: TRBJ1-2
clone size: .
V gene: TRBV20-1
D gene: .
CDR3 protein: CSAPVRDTYGYTF
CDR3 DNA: TGCAGTGCTCCAGTGAGGGACACCTATGGCTACACCTTC

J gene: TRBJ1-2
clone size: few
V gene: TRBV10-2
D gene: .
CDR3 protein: CASSEYRGFGYTF
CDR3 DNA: TGCGCCAGCAGTGAGTACCGGGGTTTCGGCTACACCTTC